The source of this TCR beta chain is a study of blood T cell repertoires in COVID-19. For the study at large: Acute-phase and convalescent COVID-19 samples originated in the United States, Italy and Spain. Sources were T cells, B-cell-depleted T cells, or PBMCs; the material itself was cDNA or gDNA.

In the original workflow: For nucleated cells, counts were estimated from reference gene primer amplification. Using immunoSEQ multiplex PCR, the repertoire was profiled, and TCRdb retains in-frame clones only, with some absent. The DNA gave D and trimming, while V, J and clone size come from that table. The table has 55,000 to 65,000 clones, 75% to 95% seen once. CDR1 LGHDT and CDR2 YNNKEL come from the germline V gene (reference sequence). This CDR3 spans 15 amino acids. The trim removed 6 bases at V and 4 bases at J, leaving 8 bases unmatched. What was sequenced was peripheral blood. This sequence originates from a woman aged 80 or over with active COVID-19. This chain links TRBV3-1 (or the pseudogene TRBV3-2) with TRBJ2-3; TRBD2 matches at 9 bases. The DNA of the CDR3 is TGTGCCAGCAGGCACCTAGCGGGACCAGCAGATACGCAGTATTTT. Residues: CASRHLAGPADTQYF.